This entry is about one T cell receptor beta chain. Its antigen remains unknown. The CDR3 has 14 residues. The germline gives CDR1 SGHRS, CDR2 YFSETQ. Unique-molecular-identifier-tagged TCR beta cDNA libraries were used. Input of about 0.9 to 10 million T cells yielded roughly 530,000 cDNA molecules. TCRdb ran MiXCR on the PCR reads and lists one entry per CDR3 protein. The table records about 770,000 distinct CDR3 sequences, 40% to 55% of them present only once. These data come from a study of post-analysis software for immune sequencing data. Study-level background: The patients showed relapsing-remitting, secondary progressive and progressive-relapsing multiple sclerosis courses.

General observations from the study: Those with multiple sclerosis, the patient group, showed significantly lower normalized Chao1 diversity than controls. Comparison of patients with controls showed about 5 TRBV segments more frequent in patients, TRBV5-6, TRBV5-1 and TRBV20-1 among them. Under F measure analysis, samples from one preparation batch co-clustered strongly.

The V and J genes are TRBV5-1 and TRBJ2-4; maybe TRBD2 (5 bases). The end of the DNA aligns better with TRBJ2-7, so the J call may be wrong. The sample was blood. The clonotype was recovered from a girl under 18 with multiple sclerosis. CDR3 sequence (DNA): TGCGCCAGCAGCTTCCAGGCGGGCTCCTACGAGCAGTACTTC. Residues: CASSFQAGSYEQYF.